This T cell receptor (beta chain) was recovered during a study of response to subunit inactivated influenza vaccine. This clonotype has ten or more counts. Antigen: not known. Via MiXCR, TCRdb re-called the RT-PCR reads, giving one row per CDR3 protein. This repertoire shows roughly 190,000 distinct CDR3 sequences, under 15% found once; its top ten account for 26%. Broader study findings: Every seasonal influenza vaccination brings in few new T cells, the authors suggested.

The sequenced sample was CD8+ T cells sorted from PBMCs, obtained around 5 days after vaccination. The sequence was collected from a man aged 45-60 years who received an inactivated influenza vaccine.

The chain's CDR3 is CASSQGTGGEGTQYF. The CDR3 DNA reads as TGCGCCAGCAGCCAAGGAACGGGAGGAGAGGGGACCCAGTACTTC. The gene calls are TRBV4-3 and TRBJ2-5, with 7 bases lining up with TRBD2. V shed 1 base, J shed 7 bases, and the junction held 9 bases outside the gene matches. CDR3 length: 15 amino acids. CDR1 is LGHNA, CDR2 YSLEER, per germline.